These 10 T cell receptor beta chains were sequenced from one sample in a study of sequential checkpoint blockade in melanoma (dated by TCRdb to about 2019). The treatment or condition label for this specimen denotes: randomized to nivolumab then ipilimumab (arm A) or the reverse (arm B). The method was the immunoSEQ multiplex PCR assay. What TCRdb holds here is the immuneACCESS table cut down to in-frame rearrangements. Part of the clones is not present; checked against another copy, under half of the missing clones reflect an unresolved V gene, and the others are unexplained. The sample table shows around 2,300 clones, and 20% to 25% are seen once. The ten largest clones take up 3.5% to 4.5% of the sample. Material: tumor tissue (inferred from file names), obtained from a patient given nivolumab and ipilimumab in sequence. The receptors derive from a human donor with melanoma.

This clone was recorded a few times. In DNA, the CDR3 is TGTGCCAGCAGTTACTCACCCGGGACAGGGGGCGCAGAGCGACCGTACGAGCAGTACTTC. Its protein is CASSYSPGTGGAERPYEQYF. The J gene is TRBJ2-7, the V gene TRBV6-8, with 12 bases identical to TRBD1. CDR3 length: 20 residues. Germline CDR1 MNHGY, CDR2 SAAAGT. J was trimmed by 4 bases and V by 0 bases; bases with no gene match: 16.

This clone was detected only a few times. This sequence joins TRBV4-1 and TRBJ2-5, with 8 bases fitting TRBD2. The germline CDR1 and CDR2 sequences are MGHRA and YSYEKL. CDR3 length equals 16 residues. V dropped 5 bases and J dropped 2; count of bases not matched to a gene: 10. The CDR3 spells CASSLALGGGQETQYF. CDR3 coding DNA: TGCGCCAGCAGCTTAGCCCTCGGGGGGGGTCAAGAGACCCAGTACTTC.

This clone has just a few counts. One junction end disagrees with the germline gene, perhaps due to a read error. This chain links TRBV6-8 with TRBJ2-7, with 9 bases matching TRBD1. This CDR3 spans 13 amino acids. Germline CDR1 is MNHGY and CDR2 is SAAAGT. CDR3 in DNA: TGTGCCATCAGTTTGACAGGGGGGAGGGAGCAGTACTTC. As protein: CAISLTGGREQYF.

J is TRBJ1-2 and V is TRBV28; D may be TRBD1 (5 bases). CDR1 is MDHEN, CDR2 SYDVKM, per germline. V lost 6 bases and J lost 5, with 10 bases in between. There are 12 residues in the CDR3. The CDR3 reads CASSRRQYGYTF. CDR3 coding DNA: TGTGCCAGCAGCCGACGACAGTATGGCTACACCTTC.

The CDR3 region is CASSLLAEEGYGYTF. The CDR3 bases are TGTGCCAGCAGCTTGTTGGCCGAAGAGGGCTATGGCTACACCTTC. This chain uses TRBV11-3 with TRBJ1-2; no definite D call. The ends were cut back, 3 bases at V and 4 bases at J, with 15 bases in the middle. Looked up from germline, CDR1 is SGHNT and CDR2 is YENEEA. The CDR3 sequence is 15 residues long.

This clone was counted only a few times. The CDR3 DNA is TGTGCCAGCAGTTCTCGGACTACATCGAACACCGGGGAGCTGTTTTTT. Amino acid sequence: CASSSRTTSNTGELFF. V is TRBV28 and J is TRBJ2-2, with D possibly TRBD2 on 6 matching bases. Per germline, CDR1 MDHEN and CDR2 SYDVKM. V lost 4 bases and J 0 bases, leaving 12 bases between the germline ends. The CDR3 covers 16 residues.

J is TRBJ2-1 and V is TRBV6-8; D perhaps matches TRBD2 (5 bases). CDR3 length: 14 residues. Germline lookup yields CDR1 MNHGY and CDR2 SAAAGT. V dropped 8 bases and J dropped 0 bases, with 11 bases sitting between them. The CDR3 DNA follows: TGTGCCAGCTCCGGAGGCAGCTCCTACAATGAGCAGTTCTTC. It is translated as CASSGGSSYNEQFF.

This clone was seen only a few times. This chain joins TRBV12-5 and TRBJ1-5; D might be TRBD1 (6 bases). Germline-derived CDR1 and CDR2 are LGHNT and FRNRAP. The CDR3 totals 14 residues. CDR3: CASTFQGRHQPQHF. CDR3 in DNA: TGTGCCAGCACATTTCAGGGGCGCCATCAGCCCCAGCATTTT.

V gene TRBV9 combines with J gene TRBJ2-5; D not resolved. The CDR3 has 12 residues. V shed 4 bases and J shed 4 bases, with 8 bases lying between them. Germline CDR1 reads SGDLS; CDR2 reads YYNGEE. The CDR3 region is CASSRASETQYF. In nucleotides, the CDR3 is TGTGCCAGCAGCAGGGCATCAGAGACCCAGTACTTC.

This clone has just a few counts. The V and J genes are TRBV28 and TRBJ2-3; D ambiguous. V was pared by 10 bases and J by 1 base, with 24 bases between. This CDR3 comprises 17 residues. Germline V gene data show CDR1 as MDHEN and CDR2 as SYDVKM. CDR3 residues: CATFPLPGKDRTDTQYF. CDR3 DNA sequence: TGTGCCACTTTCCCCCTCCCCGGTAAAGACCGCACAGATACGCAGTATTTT. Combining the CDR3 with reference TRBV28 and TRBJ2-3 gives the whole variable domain DVKVTQSSRYLVKRTGEKVFLECVQDMDHENMFWYRQDPGLGLRLIYFSYDVKMKEKGDIPEGYSVSREKKERFSLILESASTNQTSMYLCATFPLPGKDRTDTQYFGPGTRLTVL.